This TCR beta chain emerged from a study of siplizumab effects on memory and regulatory T cells. Study-wide results and limits: Mean Treg-derived proportions of mappable alloreactive CD4+ clones were less than 75% for siplizumab and 25% to 30% for controls. Naive T cells appeared more varied than memory cells and looked like key alloresponse contributors. The alloreactive clones that mapped to unstimulated subsets made up only a minor fraction.

From germline, CDR1 is SGHDT and CDR2 YYEEEE. The V and J ends lost 4 bases and 0 bases respectively, with 17 bases between them. The CDR3 consists of 16 residues. In the case of this clone: Its antigen remains unidentified.

TCR templates, approximately 100,000 per sample, were assayed. Method: immunoSEQ multiplex PCR; TCRdb's copy keeps in-frame clones and lacks some. The sample shows some 100,000 clones, around 90% of them seen only once. The chain links TRBV5-6 to TRBJ2-7; perhaps D is TRBD1 or TRBD2 (6 bases each). This sequence was found in a human donor in good health. Sequenced sample: Tregs sorted from blood. CDR3 coding DNA: TGTGCCAGCAGCCGTATTGGAGGGACATTCTCCTACGAGCAGTACTTC. Residues: CASSRIGGTFSYEQYF.